These T cell receptor beta chains were read from a single sample in a study of CD8+ T cells in alopecia areata. The method was immunoSEQ multiplex PCR; TCRdb's version includes in-frame clones alone and lacks a portion of them. Among under 130,000 clones listed, around 60% were seen once. The sequencing sample was made of CD4+ T cells sorted from blood. The receptors originated from a human donor in good health. CDR3s include the opening cysteine and the closing phenylalanine or tryptophan. D genes are given only for firm matches. Only part of the rows carry a size: once, few, many, or a class if the clone is expanded.

v_call: TRBV30; clone_size: few; j_call: TRBJ2-1; d_call: NA; cdr3_nt: TGTGCCTGGAGTGTAAGGGTCGGATACAATGAGCAGTTCTTC; cdr3_aa: CAWSVRVGYNEQFF
v_call: TRBV5-1; clone_size: NA; j_call: TRBJ1-6; d_call: NA; cdr3_nt: TGCGCCAGCAGCTTCCAGGTTAATTCACCCCTCCACTTT; cdr3_aa: CASSFQVNSPLHF
v_call: TRBV4-3; clone_size: NA; j_call: TRBJ2-3; d_call: TRBD2; cdr3_nt: TGCGCCAGCAGCAATACCGGGACTAGCGGGGTAGATACGCAGTATTTT; cdr3_aa: CASSNTGTSGVDTQYF
v_call: TRBV25-1; clone_size: once; j_call: TRBJ2-7; d_call: TRBD1; cdr3_nt: TGTGCCACCTCCGGGACAGGGGCCTACGAGCAGTACTTC; cdr3_aa: CATSGTGAYEQYF
v_call: TRBV6-5; clone_size: NA; j_call: TRBJ2-7; d_call: NA; cdr3_nt: TGTGCCAGCAGTTACTCGATACAGACATCATCCTACGAGCAGTACTTC; cdr3_aa: CASSYSIQTSSYEQYF
v_call: TRBV9; clone_size: NA; j_call: TRBJ2-1; d_call: NA; cdr3_nt: TGTGCCAGCAGCTCTAGGGGGTATGAGCAGTTCTTC; cdr3_aa: CASSSRGYEQFF
v_call: TRBV4-1; clone_size: NA; j_call: TRBJ2-5; d_call: NA; cdr3_nt: TGCGCCAGCAGCCAAGTAGGGGGGGTCCAAGAGACCCAGTACTTC; cdr3_aa: CASSQVGGVQETQYF
v_call: TRBV19; clone_size: NA; j_call: TRBJ1-2; d_call: TRBD1; cdr3_nt: TGTGCCAGTAGACCGACCGGGACAGGCTATGGCTACACCTTC; cdr3_aa: CASRPTGTGYGYTF
v_call: TRBV15; clone_size: NA; j_call: TRBJ2-5; d_call: NA; cdr3_nt: TGTGCCACCAGCAGAGATGGGGGGACCCAGTACTTC; cdr3_aa: CATSRDGGTQYF
v_call: TRBV13; clone_size: NA; j_call: TRBJ1-6; d_call: NA; cdr3_nt: TGTGCCAGCAGCTATCGGGGGAGCTCCTATAATTCACCCCTCCACTTT; cdr3_aa: CASSYRGSSYNSPLHF
v_call: TRBV7-2; clone_size: NA; j_call: TRBJ2-2; d_call: TRBD2; cdr3_nt: TGTGCCAGCAGCCCCCGGGGGGGGAAGGGGACCGGGGAGCTGTTTTTT; cdr3_aa: CASSPRGGKGTGELFF
v_call: TRBV29-1; clone_size: few; j_call: TRBJ2-1; d_call: NA; cdr3_nt: TGCAGCGTTGCCCTGGGTCCCAGCTCCTACAATGAGCAGTTCTTC; cdr3_aa: CSVALGPSSYNEQFF
v_call: TRBV15; clone_size: NA; j_call: TRBJ1-2; d_call: NA; cdr3_nt: TGTGCCACCAGCAGGGACGGAATTAACTATGGCTACACCTTC; cdr3_aa: CATSRDGINYGYTF
v_call: TRBV4-2; clone_size: NA; j_call: TRBJ1-6; d_call: NA; cdr3_nt: TGTGCCAGCAGCCGGGAGGACAGAATGAATTCACCCCTCCACTTT; cdr3_aa: CASSREDRMNSPLHF
v_call: TRBV29-1; clone_size: NA; j_call: TRBJ2-7; d_call: TRBD2; cdr3_nt: TGCAGCGCAACGACTAGCGGGGGGCCCCCACTCTACGAGCAGTACTTC; cdr3_aa: CSATTSGGPPLYEQYF
v_call: TRBV28; clone_size: NA; j_call: TRBJ2-5; d_call: NA; cdr3_nt: TGTGCCAGCAGTTTACGCGAGACCCAGTACTTC; cdr3_aa: CASSLRETQYF
v_call: TRBV7-9; clone_size: few; j_call: TRBJ2-3; d_call: NA; cdr3_nt: TGTGCGGGCACAGGATGGAGCACAGATACGCAGTATTTT; cdr3_aa: CAGTGWSTDTQYF
v_call: TRBV30; clone_size: once; j_call: TRBJ2-5; d_call: NA; cdr3_nt: TGTGCCTGGAGTATTACGGGGTTTCAATCCCAGTACTTC; cdr3_aa: CAWSITGFQSQYF
v_call: TRBV5-1; clone_size: NA; j_call: TRBJ2-3; d_call: NA; cdr3_nt: TGCGCCAGCAGCTTACGGGCTAGCACAGATACGCAGTATTTT; cdr3_aa: CASSLRASTDTQYF
v_call: TRBV6-1; clone_size: once; j_call: TRBJ2-4; d_call: NA; cdr3_nt: TGTGCCAGCAGTGATCATAGGAGGGGGCTGGCCAAAAACATTCAGTACTTC; cdr3_aa: CASSDHRRGLAKNIQYF
v_call: TRBV9; clone_size: NA; j_call: TRBJ2-4; d_call: NA; cdr3_nt: TGTGCCAGCAGCGTAGGGGCGGCGAACATTCAGTACTTC; cdr3_aa: CASSVGAANIQYF
v_call: TRBV30; clone_size: few; j_call: TRBJ1-1; d_call: NA; cdr3_nt: TGTGCCTGTTTCCCCGGACGGATAAGGAACACTGAAGCTTTCTTT; cdr3_aa: CACFPGRIRNTEAFF
v_call: TRBV23-1; clone_size: NA; j_call: TRBJ2-5; d_call: TRBD1; cdr3_nt: TGCGCCAGCAGTCAACTCCCCGGGACAGCCAACCAAGAGACCCAGTACTTC; cdr3_aa: CASSQLPGTANQETQYF
v_call: TRBV30; clone_size: NA; j_call: TRBJ2-7; d_call: NA; cdr3_nt: TGTGCCTGGAGCGGACAGTACTCCTACGAGCAGTACTTC; cdr3_aa: CAWSGQYSYEQYF
v_call: TRBV7-9; clone_size: NA; j_call: TRBJ2-3; d_call: TRBD2; cdr3_nt: TGTGCCAGCAGCGGACTAGCGGATACGCAGTATTTT; cdr3_aa: CASSGLADTQYF
v_call: TRBV6-5; clone_size: few; j_call: TRBJ2-4; d_call: NA; cdr3_nt: TGTGCCAGCAGTACCCCAGCCTTGGGGGGAAACATTCAGTACTTC; cdr3_aa: CASSTPALGGNIQYF
v_call: TRBV6-6; clone_size: NA; j_call: TRBJ2-3; d_call: NA; cdr3_nt: TGTGCCAGCAGTTACTCAGGGTGGCACACAGATACGCAGTATTTT; cdr3_aa: CASSYSGWHTDTQYF